Listed below are T cell receptor beta chains from one sample, sequenced in a study of T cell changes during pregnancy in multiple sclerosis. Profiled with immunoSEQ multiplex PCR; TCRdb holds only in-frame clones, not every one. The sample has around 35,000 clones; 90% are singletons. Sequencing used CD4+ T cells from peripheral blood mononuclear cells, obtained in the second trimester of pregnancy. The receptors were sampled from a female donor with multiple sclerosis, enrolled in a pregnancy study. Both conserved end residues are part of each CDR3. The order of the fields is J gene, V gene, D gene, clone size, CDR3 protein, CDR3 DNA. D genes are given only for firm matches. Part of the rows lack a size; the others show once, few, many or a class for expanded clones.

j_gene: TRBJ1-1
v_gene: TRBV7-3
d_gene: .
abundance: .
CDR3aa: CASSLTTDTEAFF
CDR3nt: TGTGCCAGCAGCTTAACTACGGACACTGAAGCTTTCTTT

j_gene: TRBJ1-5
v_gene: TRBV7-2
d_gene: TRBD1
abundance: few
CDR3aa: CASSSGTGFYSNQPQHF
CDR3nt: TGTGCCAGCAGCTCCGGGACAGGATTTTATAGCAATCAGCCCCAGCATTTT

j_gene: TRBJ1-2
v_gene: TRBV29-1
d_gene: .
abundance: .
CDR3aa: CSVGGDGYTF
CDR3nt: TGCAGCGTTGGCGGCGATGGCTACACCTTC

j_gene: TRBJ1-1
v_gene: TRBV27
d_gene: .
abundance: .
CDR3aa: CASRSLSRGSAEAFF
CDR3nt: TGTGCCAGCAGGTCATTAAGCCGGGGGTCGGCTGAAGCTTTCTTT

j_gene: TRBJ2-5
v_gene: TRBV18
d_gene: TRBD1
abundance: .
CDR3aa: CASSRAGTGVGETQYF
CDR3nt: TGTGCCAGCTCACGCGCCGGGACAGGGGTGGGAGAGACCCAGTACTTC

j_gene: TRBJ1-2
v_gene: TRBV5-6
d_gene: .
abundance: .
CDR3aa: CASSPLLDRTYTF
CDR3nt: TGTGCCAGCAGCCCCCTCCTCGACAGGACCTACACCTTC

j_gene: TRBJ1-4
v_gene: TRBV30
d_gene: .
abundance: .
CDR3aa: CAWTQATNEKLFF
CDR3nt: TGTGCCTGGACCCAGGCGACTAATGAAAAACTGTTTTTT

j_gene: TRBJ1-1
v_gene: TRBV5-1
d_gene: .
abundance: .
CDR3aa: CASSLEANTEAFF
CDR3nt: TGCGCCAGCAGCTTGGAAGCGAACACTGAAGCTTTCTTT

j_gene: TRBJ1-1
v_gene: TRBV9
d_gene: .
abundance: .
CDR3aa: CASSPGGSRDTEAFF
CDR3nt: TGTGCCAGCAGCCCCGGGGGGTCCAGGGACACTGAAGCTTTCTTT

j_gene: TRBJ1-1
v_gene: TRBV5-1
d_gene: .
abundance: .
CDR3aa: CASTSDSNTEAFF
CDR3nt: TGCGCCTCAACGTCGGACAGCAACACTGAAGCTTTCTTT

j_gene: TRBJ1-1
v_gene: TRBV4-1
d_gene: TRBD1
abundance: few
CDR3aa: CASSQERVTGEEAFF
CDR3nt: TGCGCCAGCAGCCAAGAGCGTGTGACAGGGGAGGAAGCTTTCTTT

j_gene: TRBJ2-5
v_gene: TRBV19
d_gene: .
abundance: .
CDR3aa: CASSIIAEETQYF
CDR3nt: TGTGCCAGTAGTATCATCGCGGAAGAGACCCAGTACTTC

j_gene: TRBJ1-5
v_gene: TRBV12-5
d_gene: .
abundance: .
CDR3aa: CASGLMGGWQPQHF
CDR3nt: TGTGCTAGTGGTTTGATGGGGGGATGGCAGCCCCAGCATTTT

j_gene: TRBJ2-1
v_gene: TRBV19
d_gene: TRBD1
abundance: few
CDR3aa: CASSHDRGREQFF
CDR3nt: TGTGCCAGTAGTCACGACAGGGGGCGGGAGCAGTTCTTC

j_gene: TRBJ2-3
v_gene: TRBV7-9
d_gene: .
abundance: .
CDR3aa: CASSFWQNTDTQYF
CDR3nt: TGTGCCAGCAGCTTTTGGCAGAACACAGATACGCAGTATTTT

j_gene: TRBJ2-1
v_gene: TRBV12-5
d_gene: .
abundance: .
CDR3aa: CASGESQSFYNEQFF
CDR3nt: TGTGCTAGTGGCGAATCACAGAGTTTCTACAATGAGCAGTTCTTC

j_gene: TRBJ2-3
v_gene: TRBV7-2
d_gene: TRBD2
abundance: .
CDR3aa: CASSPRLAVDTQYF
CDR3nt: TGTGCCAGCAGCCCCCGACTAGCGGTGGATACGCAGTATTTT

j_gene: TRBJ2-3
v_gene: TRBV5-1
d_gene: .
abundance: .
CDR3aa: CASSLAPRDTQYF
CDR3nt: TGCGCCAGCAGCTTGGCCCCCAGGGATACGCAGTATTTT

j_gene: TRBJ2-1
v_gene: TRBV6-1
d_gene: .
abundance: .
CDR3aa: CASSEAERTSYNEQFF
CDR3nt: TGTGCCAGCAGTGAAGCCGAGCGGACTTCCTACAATGAGCAGTTCTTC

j_gene: TRBJ2-2
v_gene: TRBV19
d_gene: TRBD2
abundance: .
CDR3aa: CASSMKGLAASVTGELFF
CDR3nt: TGTGCCAGTAGTATGAAGGGGCTAGCGGCTTCGGTAACCGGGGAGCTGTTTTTT

j_gene: TRBJ2-5
v_gene: TRBV15
d_gene: TRBD2
abundance: .
CDR3aa: CATSRDRSGGETQYF
CDR3nt: TGTGCCACCAGCAGAGATAGGTCCGGGGGGGAGACCCAGTACTTC

j_gene: TRBJ1-1
v_gene: TRBV27
d_gene: TRBD1
abundance: .
CDR3aa: CASSSRTGSYTEAFF
CDR3nt: TGTGCCAGCAGCTCCAGGACAGGGTCCTACACTGAAGCTTTCTTT

j_gene: TRBJ1-2
v_gene: TRBV19
d_gene: TRBD1
abundance: .
CDR3aa: CASSRTGATAYGYTF
CDR3nt: TGTGCCAGTAGCCGGACAGGGGCGACCGCCTATGGCTACACCTTC

j_gene: TRBJ1-6
v_gene: TRBV2
d_gene: .
abundance: few
CDR3aa: CASSASEGNSPLHF
CDR3nt: TGTGCCAGCAGTGCGTCGGAGGGGAATTCACCCCTCCACTTT

j_gene: TRBJ1-1
v_gene: TRBV11-2
d_gene: TRBD1
abundance: once
CDR3aa: CASSPRQGAGTEAFF
CDR3nt: TGTGCCAGCAGCCCCAGACAGGGGGCGGGCACTGAAGCTTTCTTT

j_gene: TRBJ2-3
v_gene: TRBV6-5
d_gene: TRBD2
abundance: .
CDR3aa: CASSYYGGADTQYF
CDR3nt: TGTGCCAGCAGTTACTATGGGGGGGCAGATACGCAGTATTTT

j_gene: TRBJ2-7
v_gene: TRBV7-2
d_gene: TRBD1
abundance: .
CDR3aa: CASSFDRDNEQYF
CDR3nt: TGTGCCAGCAGCTTCGACAGGGATAACGAGCAGTACTTC

j_gene: TRBJ2-2
v_gene: TRBV15
d_gene: TRBD2
abundance: .
CDR3aa: CATGLGLTGELFF
CDR3nt: TGTGCCACCGGACTAGGCCTCACCGGGGAGCTGTTTTTT

j_gene: TRBJ2-2
v_gene: TRBV12-5
d_gene: .
abundance: .
CDR3aa: CASGQPNTGELFF
CDR3nt: TGTGCTAGTGGACAGCCGAACACCGGGGAGCTGTTTTTT

j_gene: TRBJ2-3
v_gene: TRBV5-1
d_gene: .
abundance: .
CDR3aa: CASSQSTDTQYF
CDR3nt: TGCGCCAGCAGCCAATCCACAGATACGCAGTATTTT

j_gene: TRBJ2-5
v_gene: TRBV5-5
d_gene: .
abundance: .
CDR3aa: CASSSTVTETQYF
CDR3nt: TGTGCCAGCAGCTCTACAGTTACGGAGACCCAGTACTTC

j_gene: TRBJ2-3
v_gene: TRBV6-5
d_gene: .
abundance: .
CDR3aa: CASSYGGLSADTQYF
CDR3nt: TGTGCCAGCAGTTACGGGGGGTTAAGCGCAGATACGCAGTATTTT